This T cell receptor beta chain was recovered during a study of T-cell reconstitution after alpha-beta-depleted transplantation in children. Preparation of the TCRbeta library was carried out with unique molecular identifiers. A single record per CDR3 protein comes from TCRdb applying MiXCR to the PCR reads. Of roughly 300,000 distinct CDR3 sequences in the sample, about 9.9% were seen once. This CDR3 region has 14 residues. The germline V gene encodes CDR1 SQVTM and CDR2 ANQGSEA. This clonotype was seen many times. Compared with germline, one end of the junction differs, possibly owing to a read error.

The source was peripheral blood, collected 180 days after TCRalphabeta/CD19-depleted stem cell transplant. This receptor was taken from a male patient aged 2 to 10 who had a stem cell transplant for chronic granulomatous disease, so the T cells may come from the graft donor. This rearrangement joins TRBV29-1 to TRBJ2-7; D is uncertain. CDR3 amino acids: CSVVLRRTNYEQYF. For the CDR3, the DNA is TGCAGTGTTGTGCTTAGGAGAACGAACTACGAGCAGTACTTC.